A selection of T cell receptor beta chains follows, all from one sample in a study of read filtering for tumor transcriptome and immune sequencing. Via MiXCR, TCRdb re-called the reads, giving one row per CDR3 protein. Among tens of thousands of distinct CDR3 sequences, about a fifth were seen once, and the ten largest hold more than 9.5%. Sequencing was done on a sample of a population of CD138-negative cells sorted from bone marrow. These TCRs come from a donor at least 40 years old with multiple myeloma. CDR3s include the opening cysteine and the closing phenylalanine or tryptophan. D genes are given only for firm matches. Only some rows state a clone size, as once, few, many or a class for expanded clones.

>TRBV7-9|-|TRBJ2-1|TRBD2
TGTGCCGGCAGCGTAAGGCCTAGCGGGGGATCTTACAATGAGCAGTTCTTC
CAGSVRPSGGSYNEQFF
>TRBV6-2/TRBV6-3|-|TRBJ1-5|-
TGTGCCAGCAGCTTCGGACGGAATAATCAGCCCCAGCATTTT
CASSFGRNNQPQHF
>TRBV28|many|TRBJ2-7|-
TGTGCCAGCAGTTTAGTATCAGGGGTAAGGGAGCAGTACTTC
CASSLVSGVREQYF
>TRBV7-2|many|TRBJ2-6|-
TGTGCCAGCAGCTTAGACTACAGCTCTGGGGCCAACGTCCTGACTTTC
CASSLDYSSGANVLTF
>TRBV4-1|-|TRBJ2-1|TRBD2
TGCGCCAGCACTCCCCGCGGGGGGGTCCCCTACAATGAGCGGTTCTTC
CASTPRGGVPYNERFF
>TRBV7-9|-|TRBJ1-1|-
TGTGCCAGCAGCTTAAACCCGGCAATAGCTCTCTTT
CASSLNPAIALF
>TRBV19|-|TRBJ1-1|TRBD1
TGTGCCAGCCTGGACAGGGCGAACACTGAAGCTTTCTTT
CASLDRANTEAFF
>TRBV6-5|many|TRBJ1-1|TRBD1
TGTGCCAGCAGTTACACAGGGGGAGGCCCTGAAGCTTTCTTT
CASSYTGGGPEAFF
>TRBV28|medium-sized|TRBJ2-1|-
TGTGCCAGCAGTTGGGGTTCCGAGCAGTTCTTC
CASSWGSEQFF
>TRBV28|many|TRBJ1-1|-
TGTGCCAGCATTCGCCGGAACACTGAAGCTTTCTTT
CASIRRNTEAFF
>TRBV12-3/TRBV12-4|many|TRBJ2-5|TRBD2
TGTGCCAGCACCTCACTAGCGGAGGAAGAGACCCAGTACTTC
CASTSLAEEETQYF
>TRBV28|many|TRBJ2-1|TRBD1
TGTGCCAGCAGTTTCAGATACAGGGGCGGCTTCCATGAGCAGTTCTTC
CASSFRYRGGFHEQFF
>TRBV7-9|many|TRBJ1-4|TRBD1
TGTGCCAGCAGCTCCACAGGGGTGACTAATGAAAAACTGTTTTTT
CASSSTGVTNEKLFF
>TRBV29-1|many|TRBJ2-1|-
TGCAGCGTTGAAGGTCAGGTATCCTACAATGAGCAGTTCTTC
CSVEGQVSYNEQFF